One and the same sample provided the 7 T cell receptor beta chains below, sequenced in a study of blood T cell repertoires in COVID-19. Here immunoSEQ multiplex PCR was the method, and the copy in TCRdb shows in-frame clones only, minus some. The table lists about 75,000 clones, 79% of them singletons. The source material was peripheral blood. These receptors were obtained from a woman of 80 years or more with active or convalescent COVID-19.

The chain links TRBV23-1 to TRBJ2-2; a possible D gene is TRBD1 (6 bases). Being an ORF, TRBV23-1 has a function that is uncertain. The CDR3 consists of 16 residues. V lost 2 bases and J lost 2, with 12 bases in between. The CDR3 bases are TGCGCCAGCAGTCAACCGGGACACAGAAACACCGGGGAGCTGTTTTTT. It translates to CASSQPGHRNTGELFF.

The V call is TRBV4-3, the J call TRBJ2-1; 7 nucleotides match TRBD1. Trimming at V came to 1 base and at J to 6 bases, leaving 12 bases not matched to a gene. This CDR3 region has 17 residues. Germline-derived CDR1 and CDR2 are LGHNA and YSLEER. CDR3 protein: CASSQASGTATLNEQFF. The CDR3, as DNA: TGCGCCAGCAGCCAAGCGTCCGGGACAGCCACTCTCAATGAGCAGTTCTTC.

The rearrangement joins TRBV3-1 (or the pseudogene TRBV3-2) to TRBJ2-3; D is perhaps TRBD2 (5 bases). The germline V and J ends were trimmed by 0 bases and 0 bases, with 13 bases remaining between them. This CDR3 spans 17 amino acids. Germline CDR1 is LGHDT and CDR2 is YNNKEL (reference sequence). The CDR3 reads CASSQETPSGSTDTQYF. CDR3 nucleotides: TGTGCCAGCAGCCAAGAAACCCCAAGCGGTAGCACAGATACGCAGTATTTT.

This clone came up a few times. The CDR3 sequence: CASSQSEDGRVYEQYF. CDR3 coding DNA: TGCGCCAGCAGTCAATCCGAAGACGGCAGGGTTTACGAGCAGTACTTC. This rearrangement joins TRBV23-1 to TRBJ2-7; tentative D call: TRBD1 (5 bases). TRBV23-1 is noted as an ORF with a role that remains uncertain. V was pared by 0 bases and J by 4 bases, with 16 bases between. The CDR3 loop spans 16 amino acids.

This sequence joins TRBV28 and TRBJ1-6; D unresolved. Germline V gives CDR1 MDHEN, CDR2 SYDVKM. V shed 6 bases and J shed 0 bases, with 15 bases lying between them. This CDR3 contains 17 residues. CDR3: CASRPAGLSSYNSPLHF. CDR3 sequence (DNA): TGTGCCAGCAGACCCGCGGGCCTCAGCTCCTATAATTCACCCCTCCACTTT.

This clone was recorded once. V is TRBV9 and J is TRBJ2-1; 7 bases align to TRBD2. The CDR3 has 16 amino acids. V lost 4 bases and J lost 5; bases outside the gene matches: 12. Germline V gene data show CDR1 as SGDLS and CDR2 as YYNGEE. The CDR3 DNA follows: TGTGCCAGCAGCTCCACCGGGACTACCGCGAACAATGAGCAGTTCTTC. Amino acid sequence: CASSSTGTTANNEQFF.

The chain joins TRBV7-2 to TRBJ1-4; D is perhaps TRBD1 (6 bases). This CDR3 comprises 13 residues. Per germline, CDR1 SGHTA and CDR2 FQGNSA. V was trimmed by 6 bases and J by 7 bases, leaving 12 bases between them. CDR3 in amino acids: CASRSRGGEKLFF. In DNA form, the CDR3 reads TGTGCCAGCAGGTCTAGGGGGGGTGAAAAACTGTTTTTT.